This T cell receptor (beta chain) was identified during a study of T cells expressing NK-cell markers. Regarding the study as a whole: These clonotypes, the leaders elsewhere, also led the CD3+CD56-NKG2C+ fraction in four donors.

Of note for this clonotype: The antigen is undetermined.

TCRdb reprocessed the 5' RACE reads, with one entry per CDR3 protein and no DNA. The sample table sets out about 260,000 distinct CDR3 sequences. The CDR3 sequence is 15 residues long. The rearrangement links TRBV12-3 or TRBV12-4 to TRBJ1-1; the TRBD1 assignment by TCRdb is unverifiable without DNA. Sequencing used blood T cells: a sorted CD56 or NKG2C T cell subset, CD4+ or CD8+ T cells, or bulk PBMC T cells (not recorded which). The sequence was collected from a woman aged 18 to 75 in good health. CDR3: CASSLPGLRSTEAFF.